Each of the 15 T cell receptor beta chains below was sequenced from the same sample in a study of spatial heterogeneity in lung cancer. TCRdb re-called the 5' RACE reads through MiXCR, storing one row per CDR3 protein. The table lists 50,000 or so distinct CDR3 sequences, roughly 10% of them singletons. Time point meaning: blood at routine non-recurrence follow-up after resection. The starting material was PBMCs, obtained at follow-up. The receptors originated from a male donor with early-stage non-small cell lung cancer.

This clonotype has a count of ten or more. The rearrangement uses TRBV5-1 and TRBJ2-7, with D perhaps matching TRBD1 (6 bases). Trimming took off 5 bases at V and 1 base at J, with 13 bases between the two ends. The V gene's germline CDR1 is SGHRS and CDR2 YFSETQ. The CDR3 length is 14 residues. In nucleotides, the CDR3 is TGCGCCAGCAGACCCGGGACATCTTCCTACGAGCAGTACTTC. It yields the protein CASRPGTSSYEQYF.

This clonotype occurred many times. The DNA of the CDR3 is TGTGCCAGCAAGCTCTCCCCGGGACAGGGAAGAGAGGAAGCTTTCTTT. Its protein product is CASKLSPGQGREEAFF. This chain joins TRBV12-3 or TRBV12-4 and TRBJ1-1; 9 nucleotides line up with TRBD1. With V trimmed by 7 bases and J by 8 bases, 17 bases remained unmatched. The CDR3 sequence is 16 residues long.

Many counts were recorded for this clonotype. CDR3 sequence reads: CSALPSGSYNEQFF. CDR3 nucleotides: TGCAGTGCGTTGCCTAGCGGGAGCTACAATGAGCAGTTCTTC. The chain uses TRBV20-1 and TRBJ2-1, with 10 bases matching TRBD2. The V segment lost 6 bases and the J segment 3 bases; nucleotides outside the gene matches: 5. The CDR3 consists of 14 residues. CDR1 and CDR2 from the germline V gene are DFQATT and SNEGSKA (reference sequence).

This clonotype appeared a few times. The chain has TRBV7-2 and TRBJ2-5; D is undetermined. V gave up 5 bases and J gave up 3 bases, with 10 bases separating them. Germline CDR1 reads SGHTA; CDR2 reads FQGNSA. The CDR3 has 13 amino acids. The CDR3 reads CASSPGREETQYF. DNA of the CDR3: TGTGCCAGCAGCCCAGGAAGGGAAGAGACCCAGTACTTC.

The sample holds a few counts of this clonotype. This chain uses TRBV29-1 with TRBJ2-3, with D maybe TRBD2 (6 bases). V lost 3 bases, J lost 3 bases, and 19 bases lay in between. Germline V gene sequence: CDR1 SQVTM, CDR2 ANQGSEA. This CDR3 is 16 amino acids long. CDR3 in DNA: TGCAGCGTTGATAGGCGGGACGACTTTTGGACAGATACGCAGTATTTT. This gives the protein CSVDRRDDFWTDTQYF.

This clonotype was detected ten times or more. CDR3 in DNA: TGTGCCATCAGTGCTTTCGTTACAAGTGTGAGCACAGATACGCAGTATTTT. Protein: CAISAFVTSVSTDTQYF. V usage is TRBV10-3 and J usage is TRBJ2-3; D is ambiguous. The CDR3 contains 17 residues. The V end was cut by 4 bases, the J end by 0 bases, with 17 bases between. The germline V gene encodes CDR1 ENHRY and CDR2 SYGVKD.

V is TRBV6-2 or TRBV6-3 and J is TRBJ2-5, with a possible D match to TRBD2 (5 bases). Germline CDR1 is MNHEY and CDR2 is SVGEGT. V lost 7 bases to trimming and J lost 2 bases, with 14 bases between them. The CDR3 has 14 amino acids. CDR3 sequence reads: CASIDGSSQETQYF. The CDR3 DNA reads TGTGCCAGCATCGATGGGAGTTCACAAGAGACCCAGTACTTC.

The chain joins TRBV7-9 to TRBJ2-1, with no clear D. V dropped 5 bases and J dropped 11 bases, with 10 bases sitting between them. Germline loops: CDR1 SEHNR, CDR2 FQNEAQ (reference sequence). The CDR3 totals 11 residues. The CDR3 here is CASSPGRKQFF. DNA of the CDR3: TGTGCCAGCAGCCCTGGACGGAAGCAGTTCTTC.

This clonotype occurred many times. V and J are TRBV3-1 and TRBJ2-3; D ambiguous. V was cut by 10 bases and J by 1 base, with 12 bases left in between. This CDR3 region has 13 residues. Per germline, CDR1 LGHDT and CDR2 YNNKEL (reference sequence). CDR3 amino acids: CATTPYGTDTQYF. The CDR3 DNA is TGTGCCACGACTCCATACGGCACAGATACGCAGTATTTT.

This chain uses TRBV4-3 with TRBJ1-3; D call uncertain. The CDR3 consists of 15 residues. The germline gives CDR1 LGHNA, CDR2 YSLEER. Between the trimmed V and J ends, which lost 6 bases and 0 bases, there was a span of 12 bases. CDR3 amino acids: CASSTRVLSGNTIYF. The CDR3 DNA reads TGCGCCAGCAGTACCAGAGTCCTCTCTGGAAACACCATATATTTT.

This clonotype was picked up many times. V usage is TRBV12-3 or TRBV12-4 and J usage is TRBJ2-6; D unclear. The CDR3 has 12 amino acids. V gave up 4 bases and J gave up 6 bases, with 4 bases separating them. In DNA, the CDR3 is TGTGCCAGCAGTTACGCGGCCAACGTCCTGACTTTC. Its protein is CASSYAANVLTF.

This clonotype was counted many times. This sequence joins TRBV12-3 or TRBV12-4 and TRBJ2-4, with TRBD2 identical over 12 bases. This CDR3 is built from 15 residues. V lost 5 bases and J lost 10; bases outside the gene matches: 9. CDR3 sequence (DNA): TGTGCCAGCAGTCAAGCTAGAGGGACTAGCGGGATTCAGTACTTC. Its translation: CASSQARGTSGIQYF.

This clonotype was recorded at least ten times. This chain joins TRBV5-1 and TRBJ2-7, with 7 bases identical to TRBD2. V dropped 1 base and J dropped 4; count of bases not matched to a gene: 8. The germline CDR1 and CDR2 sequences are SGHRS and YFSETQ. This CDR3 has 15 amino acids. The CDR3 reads CASSLYAGERYEQYF. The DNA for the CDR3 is TGCGCCAGCAGCTTGTATGCGGGAGAAAGATACGAGCAGTACTTC.

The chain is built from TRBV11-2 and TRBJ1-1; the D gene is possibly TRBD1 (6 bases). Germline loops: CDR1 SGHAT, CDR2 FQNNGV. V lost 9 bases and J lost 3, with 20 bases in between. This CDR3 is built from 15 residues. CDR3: CASDTPDRADTEAFF. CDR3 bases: TGTGCCAGTGATACTCCGGACAGAGCCGACACTGAAGCTTTCTTT.

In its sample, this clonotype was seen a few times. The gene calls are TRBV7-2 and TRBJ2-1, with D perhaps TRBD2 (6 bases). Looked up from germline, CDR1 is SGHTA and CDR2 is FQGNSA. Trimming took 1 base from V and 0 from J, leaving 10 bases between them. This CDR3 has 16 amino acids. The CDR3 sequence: CASSLGLSGSYNEQFF. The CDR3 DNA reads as TGTGCCAGCAGCTTAGGGCTTAGCGGCTCCTACAATGAGCAGTTCTTC.